Following are 4 T cell receptor beta chains from one sample sequenced in a study of early T cells in non-severe SARS-CoV-2 infection. MiXCR, run by TCRdb on the 5' RACE reads, gives a single entry per CDR3 protein. The sample contains around 77,000 distinct CDR3 sequences, about 14% of which appear only once. The sample was whole blood, taken at baseline. These TCRs come from an adult who was a healthcare worker with PCR-confirmed SARS-CoV-2 infection or an uninfected control (not recorded which).

J is TRBJ2-4 and V is TRBV5-1; perhaps TRBD2 as D (6 bases). V gave up 4 bases and J gave up 5 bases, with 13 bases separating them. CDR1 is SGHRS, CDR2 YFSETQ, per germline. This CDR3 is built from 14 residues. CDR3 in DNA: TGCGCCAGCAGCACTAACCCGGGAGAAAACATTCAGTACTTC. It encodes CASSTNPGENIQYF.

This chain joins TRBV11-2 and TRBJ2-7, with a possible D match to TRBD2 (6 bases). CDR1 is SGHAT and CDR2 is FQNNGV in the germline V gene. This CDR3 has 17 amino acids. Deletions cut 5 bases from V and 1 base from J, with 21 bases between. CDR3 amino acids: CASSDLSAGPRSYEQYF. CDR3 DNA sequence: TGTGCCAGCAGCGACCTCTCCGCGGGGCCTAGATCCTACGAGCAGTACTTC. Full variable domain (missing parts from reference TRBV11-2 and TRBJ2-7): EAGVAQSPRYKIIEKRQSVAFWCNPISGHATLYWYQQILGQGPKLLIQFQNNGVVDDSQLPKDRFSAERLKGVDSTLKIQPAKLEDSAVYLCASSDLSAGPRSYEQYFGPGTRLTVT.

A few counts support this clonotype. V is TRBV7-2 and J is TRBJ2-7, with TRBD2 identical over 10 bases. The trim removed 5 bases at V and 5 bases at J, leaving 9 bases unmatched. Germline V gene sequence: CDR1 SGHTA, CDR2 FQGNSA. The CDR3 covers 15 residues. CDR3 bases: TGTGCCAGCAGCCAACCGACTAGCGGGCTCAACGAGCAGTACTTC. Its protein product is CASSQPTSGLNEQYF.

This clonotype was seen more than once but under ten times. The chain employs TRBV12-3 or TRBV12-4 and TRBJ2-4; D possibly uses TRBD1 or TRBD2 (5 bases each). This CDR3 has 17 amino acids. V was trimmed by 1 base and J by 6 bases, leaving 19 bases between them. CDR3 residues: CASSLGVGTEVGNIQYF. In DNA, the CDR3 is TGTGCCAGCAGTTTAGGGGTGGGGACGGAGGTCGGAAACATTCAGTACTTC.